Listed below are T cell receptor beta chains from one sample, sequenced in a study of shared clonotypes between healthy human individuals. TCRdb keeps only in-frame clones here, not all; method: immunoSEQ multiplex PCR. Of about 2.1 million clones in the sample, roughly 93% were seen once. Sequencing input: naive CD8+ T cells from PBMCs. The receptor source for this set is a man in his late teens or twenties in good health. Some clones in this sample may be carry-over from other donors' samples. Both conserved end residues are part of each CDR3. A D gene is named only where the DNA matches it firmly. Size is omitted from some rows. Given values are once, few, many or a class for expanded clones.

>TRBJ2-7|-|-|TRBV27
TGTGCCAGCAGTTTAAGCGTGGGACGGAGCTACTACGAGCAGTACTTC
CASSLSVGRSYYEQYF
>TRBJ2-7|-|-|TRBV4-3
TGCGCCAGCAGCCAAGATTGGTTACCCGCCTACGAGCAGTACTTC
CASSQDWLPAYEQYF
>TRBJ1-1|TRBD1|-|TRBV7-9
TGTGCCAGCAGCTTGAACAGGGGGTTGAACACTGAAGCTTTCTTT
CASSLNRGLNTEAFF
>TRBJ2-7|TRBD2|-|TRBV15
TGTGCCACCAGCAGAGATGGGCCGGGGACTAGCGGGAGCGGTTCCTACGAGCAGTACTTC
CATSRDGPGTSGSGSYEQYF
>TRBJ2-3|TRBD1|-|TRBV6-6
TGTGCCAGCACCCTTGTGCAGGGGGCAACGGATACGCAGTATTTT
CASTLVQGATDTQYF
>TRBJ2-1|TRBD2|-|TRBV7-7
TGTGCCAGCAGCTTAGGTTTAGCGGGAGGGCCATCCTACAATGAGCAGTTCTTC
CASSLGLAGGPSYNEQFF
>TRBJ1-5|-|-|TRBV7-8
TGTGCCAGCAGTAGGGGTTTGAGTTTCTTTCAGCCCCAGCATTTT
CASSRGLSFFQPQHF
>TRBJ2-7|-|-|TRBV6-6
TGTGCCAGCAGTTACGAACTAGCCGGCTACGAGCAGTACTTC
CASSYELAGYEQYF
>TRBJ1-2|-|-|TRBV6-4
TGTGCCAGCAGTGACTCGATAGGGAGCCATGGCTACACCTTC
CASSDSIGSHGYTF
>TRBJ2-7|TRBD2|-|TRBV4-1
TGCGCCACCCACCCCGGAGGGGCCGTGGGGACTAGCGGGATGGGATACGAGCAGTACTTC
CATHPGGAVGTSGMGYEQYF
>TRBJ2-7|TRBD1|-|TRBV9
TGTGCCAGCAGCCCGAAAGGGGGCTTCTACGAGCAGTACTTC
CASSPKGGFYEQYF
>TRBJ2-1|TRBD1|-|TRBV27
TGTGCCAGCAGTAGAGGACAGGGGATGTACAATGAGCAGTTCTTC
CASSRGQGMYNEQFF
>TRBJ1-2|-|-|TRBV2
TGTGCCAGCAGGGCCGACACCTCTGTGGGCTACACCTTC
CASRADTSVGYTF
>TRBJ1-1|-|-|TRBV6-1
TGTGCCAGCAGTGAAAGGTCAGGGGCAGAGGAAAACACTGAAGCTTTCTTT
CASSERSGAEENTEAFF
>TRBJ1-3|-|-|TRBV19
TGTGCCAGTAGTACAGGGACGCCGACCCGAAACACCATATATTTT
CASSTGTPTRNTIYF
>TRBJ1-1|TRBD1|-|TRBV13
TGTGCCAGCAGCTCAGGGGGGAGGAGCACTGAAGCTTTCTTT
CASSSGGRSTEAFF
>TRBJ2-1|-|-|TRBV7-8
TGTGCCAGCAACCTGCTCATTAGCGGATACAATGAGCAGTTCTTC
CASNLLISGYNEQFF
>TRBJ2-1|TRBD2|-|TRBV28
TGTGCCAGCAGCCTAGGGAGTAGCGGGACTTCCCATGAGCAGTTCTTC
CASSLGSSGTSHEQFF
>TRBJ1-5|-|-|TRBV7-8
TGTGCCAGCAGCTTATACCGACAGAGCAATCAGCCCCAGCATTTT
CASSLYRQSNQPQHF
>TRBJ1-3|-|-|TRBV19
TGTGCCAGTAGTTTCACTGGAAACACCATATATTTT
CASSFTGNTIYF
>TRBJ2-6|-|-|TRBV7-3
TGTGCCAGCAGCCTTACAGGGCGACCAAGATACTCTGGGGCCAACGTCCTGACTTTC
CASSLTGRPRYSGANVLTF
>TRBJ2-7|-|-|TRBV5-1
TGCGCCAGCAGCTTAGGGGGGCGCGAGCAGTACTTC
CASSLGGREQYF
>TRBJ2-2|-|-|TRBV19
TGTGCCAGTAGTATCACGGACCCGAACACCGGGGAGCTGTTTTTT
CASSITDPNTGELFF
>TRBJ1-5|-|few|TRBV7-9
TGTGCCAGCAGCTTAACAGGGAGCAATCAGCCCCAGCATTTT
CASSLTGSNQPQHF
>TRBJ1-1|TRBD1|few|TRBV27
TGTGCCAGCAGTCCCCGACAGGGAGAAACTGAAGCTTTCTTT
CASSPRQGETEAFF
>TRBJ1-2|-|-|TRBV6-5
TGTGCCAGCAGTCCTTTACAGGCCCTCCACTATGGCTACACCTTC
CASSPLQALHYGYTF
>TRBJ2-3|-|-|TRBV4-2
TGTGCCAGCAGCTCGACCAGGGGAACAGATACGCAGTATTTT
CASSSTRGTDTQYF
>TRBJ2-7|TRBD1|-|TRBV27
TGTGCCAGCAGCCTAAAGGGGGCAGCCCCCTCTTACGAGCAGTACTTC
CASSLKGAAPSYEQYF
>TRBJ2-7|-|-|TRBV9
TGTGCCAGCAGCCCTCATGGGGTTAACGGACAGTCTGCCTACGAGCAGTACTTC
CASSPHGVNGQSAYEQYF
>TRBJ2-7|-|-|TRBV28
TGTGCCAGCAGTAGTCGGTCGTCTCCCGAGAGCTCCTACGAGCAGTACTTC
CASSSRSSPESSYEQYF
>TRBJ1-1|TRBD1|-|TRBV7-9
TGTGCCAGCTGGGACAGGGAAGCTTTCTTT
CASWDREAFF
>TRBJ2-2|-|-|TRBV27
TGTGCCAGCAGTCCTACGGACTCAAGGAAAGGGAACACCGGGGAGCTGTTTTTT
CASSPTDSRKGNTGELFF
>TRBJ2-2|TRBD2|-|TRBV19
TGTGCCAGTAGCGTAGCGGGAGGGCCCGGGGAGCTGTTTTTT
CASSVAGGPGELFF
>TRBJ2-7|-|-|TRBV27
TGTGCCAGCAGTCTTGGACAGAGCGAGCAGTACTTC
CASSLGQSEQYF
>TRBJ2-1|-|-|TRBV4-3
TGCGCCAGCAGCCTTGAGCAGGGGGAGGGACCTAATGAGCAGTTCTTC
CASSLEQGEGPNEQFF
>TRBJ1-1|-|-|TRBV15
TGTGCCACGGGTGACCGGGCCCACGGGTTGAACACTGAAGCTTTCTTT
CATGDRAHGLNTEAFF
>TRBJ2-7|-|-|TRBV4-2
TGTGCCAGCAGCCAAGATGCCCATGAGCAGTACTTC
CASSQDAHEQYF
>TRBJ1-4|-|-|TRBV19
TGTGCCAGTAGCGCTATTGGACTCGCTTTAGGAGAAAAACTGTTTTTT
CASSAIGLALGEKLFF
>TRBJ1-2|-|-|TRBV14
TGTGCCAGCAGCCAAGTCTCCTCGAGAGGCTACACCTTC
CASSQVSSRGYTF
>TRBJ1-1|-|-|TRBV28
TGTGCCAGCCTTCCCGTGGGGGAAGGGCCTGAAGCTTTCTTT
CASLPVGEGPEAFF
>TRBJ1-1|-|-|TRBV7-9
TGTGCCATCCCACTGGGGGCAGACATGAACACTGAAGCTTTCTTT
CAIPLGADMNTEAFF
>TRBJ2-7|-|-|TRBV6-5
TGTGCCAGCGAAGCGATCGGACCGGACTCCTACGAGCAGTACTTC
CASEAIGPDSYEQYF
>TRBJ1-4|-|-|TRBV29-1
TGCAGCGTTTCTTTGGGTGAGATGATCGGAAAACTGTTTTTT
CSVSLGEMIGKLFF
>TRBJ1-2|TRBD1|-|TRBV7-9
TGTGCCAGCAGCTTAGCGTCAGGACAGGGCCGCTTTGACACCTTC
CASSLASGQGRFDTF
>TRBJ2-7|-|-|TRBV28
TGTGCCAGCAGTTTAAGCCGAGACTATCCGGCCTACGAGCAGTACTTC
CASSLSRDYPAYEQYF